These 8 T cell receptor beta chains were sequenced from one sample in a study of cytomegalovirus exposure and HLA in healthy donors. This PCR relied on a set of 60 Vbeta primers and 13 Jbeta primers. Produced via immunoSEQ multiplex PCR; TCRdb's table is partial and in-frame only. This table has 110,000 or so clones, around 77% appearing once. Sequenced material: PBMCs. The receptors were sampled from a young woman in good health and CMV-seropositive.

The chain joins TRBV11-3 to TRBJ2-1, with D tentatively TRBD2 (6 bases). This CDR3 contains 17 residues. Trimming took 8 bases from V and 4 from J, leaving 24 bases between them. In germline, CDR1 is SGHNT, CDR2 YENEEA. CDR3 in DNA: TGTGCCAGCGGACCCTCCCCCGGGACTCTAATTTACAATGAGCAGTTCTTC. Residues: CASGPSPGTLIYNEQFF.

The chain joins TRBV6-5 to TRBJ1-1; 8 nucleotides agree with TRBD1. V lost 4 bases to trimming and J lost 4 bases; unmatched junction nucleotides: 8. Germline loops: CDR1 MNHEY, CDR2 SVGAGI. The CDR3 totals 15 residues. This CDR3 reads CASSFQGAVSTEAFF. Here the CDR3 DNA reads TGTGCCAGCAGTTTCCAGGGGGCGGTGAGCACTGAAGCTTTCTTT.

The gene calls are TRBV27 and TRBJ1-2; 7 bases match TRBD1. This CDR3 is built from 16 residues. From germline, CDR1 is MNHEY and CDR2 SMNVEV (reference sequence). Losses at the gene ends were 2 bases for V and 7 bases for J; bases not matched to a gene: 13. CDR3 sequence (DNA): TGTGCCAGCAGTTTAGAGGGGCCGACAGGGCAAGGTGGCTACACCTTC. This codes for CASSLEGPTGQGGYTF.

This chain joins TRBV7-8 and TRBJ2-7; 8 bases agree with TRBD1. The CDR3 length is 15 residues. Germline V gene sequence: CDR1 SGHVS, CDR2 FQNEAQ. V lost 1 base to trimming and J lost 1 base; unmatched junction nucleotides: 3. The CDR3 DNA reads as TGTGCCAGCAGCTTAGGGGGGACAGGTTCCTACGAGCAGTACTTC. It codes for CASSLGGTGSYEQYF.

The chain is built from TRBV6-1 and TRBJ1-2, with TRBD1 matching 8 bases. The CDR3 sequence is 14 residues long. With 8 bases clipped from V and 3 bases from J, the junction kept 8 bases outside the gene matches. CDR1 and CDR2 from the germline V gene are MNHNS and SASEGT. The DNA for the CDR3 is TGTGCCAGCGCTAGACAGGGGACTGACTATGGCTACACCTTC. It yields the protein CASARQGTDYGYTF.

The sample holds a few counts of this clone. This chain connects TRBV7-9 to TRBJ1-2, with 7 bases that match TRBD1. This CDR3 comprises 12 residues. The germline CDR1 and CDR2 sequences are SEHNR and FQNEAQ (reference sequence). Losses at the gene ends were 5 bases for V and 8 bases for J; bases not matched to a gene: 5. Here the CDR3 DNA reads TGTGCCAGCAGCCTGACAGGGACCGGCTACACCTTC. Protein product: CASSLTGTGYTF. The variable domain in full, with the rest retrieved from reference TRBV7-9 and TRBJ1-2, is DTGVSQNPRHKITKRGQNVTFRCDPISEHNRLYWYRQTLGQGPEFLTYFQNEAQLEKSRLLSDRFSAERPKGSFSTLEIQRTEQGDSAMYLCASSLTGTGYTFGSGTRLTVV.

The CDR3 spells CASSQRTLEVNEQFF. In DNA, the CDR3 is TGTGCCAGCAGCCAAAGGACACTGGAAGTCAATGAGCAGTTCTTC. The J gene is TRBJ2-1, the V gene TRBV9; perhaps TRBD1 as D (5 bases). Trimming removed 4 bases at V and 6 bases at J, with 17 bases between. This CDR3 comprises 15 residues. Germline values: CDR1 SGDLS, CDR2 YYNGEE.

The J gene is TRBJ1-1, the V gene TRBV10-3; the D gene is possibly TRBD1 (6 bases). The CDR3 sequence is 14 residues long. CDR1 ENHRY and CDR2 SYGVKD come from the germline V gene. With 7 bases removed from V and 5 bases from J, the gap between germline ends came to 17 bases. The CDR3 DNA reads as TGTGCCATCACCGACCCGGGGGGCAGAACTGAAGCTTTCTTT. Protein product: CAITDPGGRTEAFF.